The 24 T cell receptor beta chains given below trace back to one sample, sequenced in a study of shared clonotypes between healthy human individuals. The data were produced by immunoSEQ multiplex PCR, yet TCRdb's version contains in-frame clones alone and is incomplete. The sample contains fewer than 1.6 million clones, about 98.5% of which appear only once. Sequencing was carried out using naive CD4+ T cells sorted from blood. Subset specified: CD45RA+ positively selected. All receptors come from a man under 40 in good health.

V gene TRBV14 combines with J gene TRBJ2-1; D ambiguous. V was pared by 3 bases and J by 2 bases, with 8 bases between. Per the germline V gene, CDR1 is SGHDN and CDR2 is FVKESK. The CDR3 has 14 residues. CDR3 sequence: CASSHMVAYNEQFF. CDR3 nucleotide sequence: TGTGCCAGCAGCCATATGGTCGCCTACAATGAGCAGTTCTTC.

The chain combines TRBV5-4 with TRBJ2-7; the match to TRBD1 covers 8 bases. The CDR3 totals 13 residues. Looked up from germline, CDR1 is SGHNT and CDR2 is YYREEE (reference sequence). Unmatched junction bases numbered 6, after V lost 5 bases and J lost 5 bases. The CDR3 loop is CASSLQGGNEQYF. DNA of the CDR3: TGTGCCAGCAGTTTACAGGGGGGAAACGAGCAGTACTTC.

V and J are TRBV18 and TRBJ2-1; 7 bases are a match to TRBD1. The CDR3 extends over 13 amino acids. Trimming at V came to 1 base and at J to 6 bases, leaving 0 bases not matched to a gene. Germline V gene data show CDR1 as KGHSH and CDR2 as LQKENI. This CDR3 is CASSPRDSNEQFF. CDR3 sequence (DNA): TGTGCCAGCTCACCACGGGACAGCAATGAGCAGTTCTTC. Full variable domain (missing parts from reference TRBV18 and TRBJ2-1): NAGVMQNPRHLVRRRGQEARLRCSPMKGHSHVYWYRQLPEEGLKFMVYLQKENIIDESGMPKERFSAEFPKEGPSILRIQQVVRGDSAAYFCASSPRDSNEQFFGPGTRLTVL.

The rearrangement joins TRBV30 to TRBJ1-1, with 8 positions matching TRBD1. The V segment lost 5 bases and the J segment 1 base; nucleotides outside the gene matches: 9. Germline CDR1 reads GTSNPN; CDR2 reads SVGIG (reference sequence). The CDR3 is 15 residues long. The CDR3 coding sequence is TGTGCCTGGTCCGATCGGGGGACAGGGAACACTGAAGCTTTCTTT. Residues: CAWSDRGTGNTEAFF.

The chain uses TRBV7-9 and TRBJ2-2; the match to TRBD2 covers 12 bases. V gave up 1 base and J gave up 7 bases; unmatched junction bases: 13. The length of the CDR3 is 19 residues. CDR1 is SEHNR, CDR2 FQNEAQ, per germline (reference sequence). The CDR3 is CASSLVGGPTSGRGGELFF. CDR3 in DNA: TGTGCCAGCAGCTTAGTAGGCGGGCCGACTAGCGGGAGAGGCGGGGAGCTGTTTTTT.

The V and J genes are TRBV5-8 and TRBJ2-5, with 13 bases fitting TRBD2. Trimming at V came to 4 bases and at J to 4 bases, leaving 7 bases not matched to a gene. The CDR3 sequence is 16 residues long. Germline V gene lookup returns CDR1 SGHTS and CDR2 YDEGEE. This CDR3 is CASSPGLAGEGETQYF. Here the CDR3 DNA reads TGTGCCAGCAGCCCTGGACTAGCGGGAGAGGGAGAGACCCAGTACTTC.

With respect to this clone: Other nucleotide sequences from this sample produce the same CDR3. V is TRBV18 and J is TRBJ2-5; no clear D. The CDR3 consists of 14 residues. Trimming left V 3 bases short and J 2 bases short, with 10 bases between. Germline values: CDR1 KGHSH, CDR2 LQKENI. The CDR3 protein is CASSPLLGQETQYF. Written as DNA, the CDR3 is TGTGCCAGCTCACCCCTCTTGGGACAAGAGACCCAGTACTTC.

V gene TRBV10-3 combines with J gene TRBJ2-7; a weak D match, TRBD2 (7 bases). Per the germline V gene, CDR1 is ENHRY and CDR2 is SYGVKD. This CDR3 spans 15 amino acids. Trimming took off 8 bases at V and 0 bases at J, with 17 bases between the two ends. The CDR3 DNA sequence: TGTGCCATCCGGCGAGGGGGAGGGGACTCCTACGAGCAGTACTTC. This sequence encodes CAIRRGGGDSYEQYF.

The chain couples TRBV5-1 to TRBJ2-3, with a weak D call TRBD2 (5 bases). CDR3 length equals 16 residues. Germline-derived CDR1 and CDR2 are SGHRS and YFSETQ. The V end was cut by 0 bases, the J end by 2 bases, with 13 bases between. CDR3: CASSLVRRLLTDTQYF. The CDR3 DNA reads TGCGCCAGCAGCTTGGTGCGGAGGCTACTCACAGATACGCAGTATTTT.

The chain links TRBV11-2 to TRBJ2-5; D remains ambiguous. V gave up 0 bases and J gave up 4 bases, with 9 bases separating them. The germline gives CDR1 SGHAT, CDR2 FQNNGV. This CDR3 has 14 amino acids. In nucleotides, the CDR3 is TGTGCCAGCAGCTTAGATTTAGACCTAGAGACCCAGTACTTC. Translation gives CASSLDLDLETQYF. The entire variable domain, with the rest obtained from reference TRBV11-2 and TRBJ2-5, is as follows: EAGVAQSPRYKIIEKRQSVAFWCNPISGHATLYWYQQILGQGPKLLIQFQNNGVVDDSQLPKDRFSAERLKGVDSTLKIQPAKLEDSAVYLCASSLDLDLETQYFGPGTRLLVL.

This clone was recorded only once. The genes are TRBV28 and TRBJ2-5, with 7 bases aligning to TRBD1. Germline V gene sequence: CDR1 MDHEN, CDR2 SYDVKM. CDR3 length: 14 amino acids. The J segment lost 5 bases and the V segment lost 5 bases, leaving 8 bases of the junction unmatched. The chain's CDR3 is CASSDPTGMETQYF. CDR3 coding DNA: TGTGCCAGCAGTGACCCGACAGGGATGGAGACCCAGTACTTC. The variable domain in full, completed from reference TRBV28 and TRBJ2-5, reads DVKVTQSSRYLVKRTGEKVFLECVQDMDHENMFWYRQDPGLGLRLIYFSYDVKMKEKGDIPEGYSVSREKKERFSLILESASTNQTSMYLCASSDPTGMETQYFGPGTRLLVL.

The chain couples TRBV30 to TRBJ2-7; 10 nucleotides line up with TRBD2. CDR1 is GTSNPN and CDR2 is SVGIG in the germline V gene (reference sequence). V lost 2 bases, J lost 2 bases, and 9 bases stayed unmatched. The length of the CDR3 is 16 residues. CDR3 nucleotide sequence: TGTGCCTGGAGTCGGGGCAGGACTAGCGGAGCCTACGAGCAGTACTTC. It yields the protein CAWSRGRTSGAYEQYF.

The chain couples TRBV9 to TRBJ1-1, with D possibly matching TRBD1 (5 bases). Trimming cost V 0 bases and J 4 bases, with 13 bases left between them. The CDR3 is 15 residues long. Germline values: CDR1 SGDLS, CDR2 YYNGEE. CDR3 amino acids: CASSVGQGAGTEAFF. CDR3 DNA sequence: TGTGCCAGCAGCGTAGGGCAAGGGGCGGGCACTGAAGCTTTCTTT.

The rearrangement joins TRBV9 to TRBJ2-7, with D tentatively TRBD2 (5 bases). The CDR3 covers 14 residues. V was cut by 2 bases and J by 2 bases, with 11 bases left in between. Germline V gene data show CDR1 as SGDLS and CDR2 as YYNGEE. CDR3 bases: TGTGCCAGCAGCGTCACAGCGGAACCCTACGAGCAGTACTTC. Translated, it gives CASSVTAEPYEQYF.

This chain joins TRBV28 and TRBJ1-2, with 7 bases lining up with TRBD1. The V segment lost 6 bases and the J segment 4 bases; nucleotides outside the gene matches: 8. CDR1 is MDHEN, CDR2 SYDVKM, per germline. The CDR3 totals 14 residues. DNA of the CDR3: TGTGCCAGCAGCTCAACAGGGGAGGCCTATGGCTACACCTTC. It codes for CASSSTGEAYGYTF.

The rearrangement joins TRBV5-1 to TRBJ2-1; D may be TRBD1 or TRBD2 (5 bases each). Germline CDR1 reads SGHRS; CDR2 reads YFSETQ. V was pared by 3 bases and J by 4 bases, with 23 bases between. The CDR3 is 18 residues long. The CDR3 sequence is CASSWRPGTPKGYNEQFF. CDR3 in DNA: TGCGCCAGCAGCTGGAGACCGGGAACACCCAAGGGGTACAATGAGCAGTTCTTC. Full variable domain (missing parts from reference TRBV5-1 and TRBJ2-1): KAGVTQTPRYLIKTRGQQVTLSCSPISGHRSVSWYQQTPGQGLQFLFEYFSETQRNKGNFPGRFSGRQFSNSRSEMNVSTLELGDSALYLCASSWRPGTPKGYNEQFFGPGTRLTVL.

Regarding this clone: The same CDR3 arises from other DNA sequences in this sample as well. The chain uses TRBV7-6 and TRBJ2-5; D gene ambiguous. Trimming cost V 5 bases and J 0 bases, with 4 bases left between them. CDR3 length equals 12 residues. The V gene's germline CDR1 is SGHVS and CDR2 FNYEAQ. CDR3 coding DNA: TGTGCCAGCAGCGATGACCAAGAGACCCAGTACTTC. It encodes CASSDDQETQYF. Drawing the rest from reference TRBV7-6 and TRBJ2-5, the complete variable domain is GAGVSQSPRYKVTKRGQDVALRCDPISGHVSLYWYRQALGQGPEFLTYFNYEAQQDKSGLPNDRFSAERPEGSISTLTIQRTEQRDSAMYRCASSDDQETQYFGPGTRLLVL.

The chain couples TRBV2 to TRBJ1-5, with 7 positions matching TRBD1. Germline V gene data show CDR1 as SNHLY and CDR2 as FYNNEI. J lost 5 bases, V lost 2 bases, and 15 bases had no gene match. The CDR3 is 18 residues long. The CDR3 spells CASSEFTKPETGHQPQHF. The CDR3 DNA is TGTGCCAGCAGTGAATTTACAAAACCGGAGACAGGGCATCAGCCCCAGCATTTT.

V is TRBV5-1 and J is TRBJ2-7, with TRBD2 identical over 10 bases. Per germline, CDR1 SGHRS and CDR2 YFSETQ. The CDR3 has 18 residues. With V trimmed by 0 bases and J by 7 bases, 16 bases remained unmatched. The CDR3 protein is CASSLGLAGSSPPREQYF. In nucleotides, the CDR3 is TGCGCCAGCAGCTTGGGACTAGCGGGTTCTTCCCCTCCGAGGGAGCAGTACTTC.

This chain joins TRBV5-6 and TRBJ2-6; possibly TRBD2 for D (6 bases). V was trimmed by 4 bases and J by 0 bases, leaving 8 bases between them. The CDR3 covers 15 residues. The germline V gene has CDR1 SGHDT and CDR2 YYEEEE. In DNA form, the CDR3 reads TGTGCCAGCAGCCGGGAGAACTCTGGGGCCAACGTCCTGACTTTC. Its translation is CASSRENSGANVLTF.

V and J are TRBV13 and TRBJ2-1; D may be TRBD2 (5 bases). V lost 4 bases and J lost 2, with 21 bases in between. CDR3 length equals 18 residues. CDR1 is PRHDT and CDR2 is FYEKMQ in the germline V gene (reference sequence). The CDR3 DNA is TGTGCCAGCAGCTCCCAGGAGGCGGAAACACTACCCTACAATGAGCAGTTCTTC. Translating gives CASSSQEAETLPYNEQFF.

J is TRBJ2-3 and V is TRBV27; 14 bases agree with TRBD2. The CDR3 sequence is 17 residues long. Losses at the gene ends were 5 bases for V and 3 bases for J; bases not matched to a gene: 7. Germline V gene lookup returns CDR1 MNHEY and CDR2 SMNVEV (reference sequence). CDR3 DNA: TGTGCCAGCAGTCTTCTTCGACTAGCGGGAGGGACAGATACGCAGTATTTT. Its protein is CASSLLRLAGGTDTQYF.

CDR3 loop: CASSLDRGGYNEQFF. DNA of the CDR3: TGTGCCAGCAGCTTAGATAGGGGCGGCTACAATGAGCAGTTCTTC. The chain carries TRBV7-2 and TRBJ2-1; a weak D match, TRBD1 (5 bases). The V gene's germline CDR1 is SGHTA and CDR2 FQGNSA. The CDR3 is made up of 15 amino acids. Trimming removed 1 base from V and 3 bases from J, with 10 bases in between.

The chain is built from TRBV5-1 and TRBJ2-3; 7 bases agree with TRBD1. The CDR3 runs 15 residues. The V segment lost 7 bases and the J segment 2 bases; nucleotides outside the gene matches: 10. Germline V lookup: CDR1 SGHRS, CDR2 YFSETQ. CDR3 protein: CASFQSGQNTDTQYF. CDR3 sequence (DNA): TGCGCCAGCTTCCAATCGGGACAGAACACAGATACGCAGTATTTT. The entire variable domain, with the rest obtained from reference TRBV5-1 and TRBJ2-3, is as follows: KAGVTQTPRYLIKTRGQQVTLSCSPISGHRSVSWYQQTPGQGLQFLFEYFSETQRNKGNFPGRFSGRQFSNSRSEMNVSTLELGDSALYLCASFQSGQNTDTQYFGPGTRLTVL.